The 24 T cell receptor beta chains in this list originate from one sample, sequenced in a study of blood T cell repertoires in COVID-19. Only in-frame clones appear in the TCRdb table, and some are missing; sequencing was by immunoSEQ multiplex PCR. The sample lists over 45,000 clones, about four fifths seen once, with under 20% in the top ten. The sample comprised peripheral blood. The source of these receptors is a man aged 70 or older with active COVID-19.

This clone was counted between two and nine times. The CDR3 is CASSYLGQGAGGYTF. The CDR3 bases are TGTGCCAGCAGTTACTTGGGGCAGGGGGCAGGCGGCTACACCTTC. The chain carries TRBV6-6 and TRBJ1-2, with 8 nucleotides matching TRBD1. Germline loops: CDR1 MNHNY, CDR2 SVGAGI (reference sequence). The CDR3 has 15 residues. The trim removed 1 base at V and 8 bases at J, leaving 9 bases unmatched.

The V gene is TRBV12-3 or TRBV12-4, the J gene TRBJ2-1, with D hard to call. The V end was cut by 6 bases, the J end by 5 bases, with 5 bases between. The CDR3 runs 11 residues. The CDR3 DNA reads TGTGCCAGCAGGCGAAACAATGAGCAGTTCTTC. It yields the protein CASRRNNEQFF.

This sequence joins TRBV19 and TRBJ2-5; 9 bases agree with TRBD2. V lost 8 bases and J lost 1; bases outside the gene matches: 8. The CDR3 covers 15 residues. CDR1 and CDR2 from the germline V gene are LNHDA and SQIVND (reference sequence). The CDR3 loop reads CASGGLAGTQETQYF. The CDR3 coding sequence is TGTGCCAGTGGGGGGCTAGCGGGGACCCAAGAGACCCAGTACTTC.

In its sample, this clone is medium-sized. The rearrangement uses TRBV19 and TRBJ1-2; 7 bases line up with TRBD1. J was trimmed by 1 base and V by 6 bases; bases with no gene match: 5. The CDR3 extends over 14 amino acids. Germline lookup yields CDR1 LNHDA and CDR2 SQIVND (reference sequence). The DNA for the CDR3 is TGTGCCAGTAGGGACAGGTCCGTTAACTATGGCTACACCTTC. It codes for CASRDRSVNYGYTF.

This clone appeared a single time. The V and J genes are TRBV11-3 and TRBJ2-3; 11 nucleotides match TRBD2. The CDR3 totals 15 residues. Losses at the gene ends were 5 bases for V and 0 bases for J; bases not matched to a gene: 1. Germline CDR1 and CDR2: SGHNT and YENEEA. CDR3 DNA: TGTGCCAGCAGCCGACTAGCGGGAAGCACAGATACGCAGTATTTT. Translating gives CASSRLAGSTDTQYF.

The chain is built from TRBV5-4 and TRBJ2-1; 7 nucleotides agree with TRBD2. Germline loops: CDR1 SGHNT, CDR2 YYREEE (reference sequence). With V trimmed by 0 bases and J by 5 bases, 5 bases remained unmatched. This CDR3 region has 15 residues. DNA of the CDR3: TGTGCCAGCAGCTTGGGCCTAGCGGACAACAATGAGCAGTTCTTC. Translating it yields CASSLGLADNNEQFF.

CDR3 region: CATSVEGSGELFF. DNA of the CDR3: TGTGCCACCAGTGTTGAGGGCTCCGGGGAGCTGTTTTTT. This chain links TRBV24-1 with TRBJ2-2; D might be TRBD2 (5 bases). The V and J ends lost 5 bases and 6 bases respectively, with 9 bases between them. The CDR3 runs to 13 residues. CDR1 and CDR2 from the germline V gene are KGHDR and SFDVKD.

The rearrangement links TRBV6-6 to TRBJ1-6, with 9 bases identical to TRBD1. The CDR3 sequence is 14 residues long. The V gene's germline CDR1 is MNHNY and CDR2 SVGAGI (reference sequence). J lost 8 bases, V lost 4 bases, and 3 bases had no gene match. CDR3 in DNA: TGTGCCAGCAGTTTCTGGGACAGGGATTCACCCCTCCACTTT. Translating gives CASSFWDRDSPLHF.

This clone was seen a single time. The CDR3 nucleotides read TGTGCCAGCAGCCGCGGGAGAAATGTTGAGCAGTTCTTC. It encodes CASSRGRNVEQFF. V and J are TRBV3-1 (or the pseudogene TRBV3-2) and TRBJ2-1; TRBD2 matches 7 bases. This CDR3 has 13 amino acids. Losses at the gene ends were 4 bases for V and 9 bases for J; bases not matched to a gene: 6. Per germline, CDR1 LGHDT and CDR2 YNNKEL (reference sequence).

This clone has more than one count but fewer than ten. The genes are TRBV9 and TRBJ2-5; D possibly corresponds to TRBD2 (5 bases). V was clipped by 4 bases and J by 7 bases, with 17 bases between them. The germline gives CDR1 SGDLS, CDR2 YYNGEE. The CDR3 loop spans 14 amino acids. The CDR3 here is CASSLTTGSGTQYF. In DNA, the CDR3 is TGTGCCAGCAGCCTTACGACGGGCAGCGGGACCCAGTACTTC.

Here the CDR3 DNA reads TGCAGCGCCTCCAGGGTTCGGTACAATGAGCAGTTCTTC. It yields the protein CSASRVRYNEQFF. This sequence joins TRBV29-1 and TRBJ2-1, with D perhaps matching TRBD1 (5 bases). Germline loops: CDR1 SQVTM, CDR2 ANQGSEA. The germline V and J ends were trimmed by 7 bases and 4 bases, with 14 bases remaining between them. The CDR3 length is 13 residues.

The rearrangement links TRBV6-1 to TRBJ1-2; maybe TRBD1 (6 bases). CDR3 length: 13 residues. Germline assignment: CDR1 MNHNS and CDR2 SASEGT. V shed 2 bases and J shed 8 bases, with 12 bases lying between them. Written as DNA, the CDR3 is TGTGCCAGCAGTGAATCTCAGGGGCTAGGCTACACCTTC. Encoded protein: CASSESQGLGYTF.

The V and J genes are TRBV7-9 and TRBJ1-1; D remains unclear. Germline lookup yields CDR1 SEHNR and CDR2 FQNEAQ (reference sequence). The V gene lost 3 bases and the J gene lost 3 bases, with 11 bases spanning the gap. The length of the CDR3 is 14 residues. CDR3 residues: CASSFYPGDTEAFF. The DNA for the CDR3 is TGTGCCAGCAGCTTTTATCCCGGTGACACTGAAGCTTTCTTT.

The V gene is TRBV18, the J gene TRBJ2-7, with 7 bases fitting TRBD1. Trimming at V came to 3 bases and at J to 2 bases, leaving 4 bases not matched to a gene. CDR1 and CDR2 (germline): KGHSH, LQKENI. This CDR3 has 14 residues. The CDR3 bases are TGTGCCAGCTCACCGTCGACAGGGACCTACGAGCAGTACTTC. Its translation is CASSPSTGTYEQYF.

The chain joins TRBV10-2 to TRBJ1-2; the match to TRBD1 covers 8 bases. Trimming took 5 bases from V and 1 from J; bases not matched to a gene: 6. Germline values: CDR1 WSHSY, CDR2 SAAADI. CDR3 length equals 15 residues. The CDR3 bases are TGCGCCAGCAGTTCGGGACAGGCGATTAACTATGGCTACACCTTC. Translated: CASSSGQAINYGYTF.

V is TRBV2 and J is TRBJ2-3, with 9 bases lining up with TRBD2. This CDR3 has 15 amino acids. V was clipped by 6 bases and J by 7 bases; unmatched bases: 11. Germline CDR1 and CDR2: SNHLY and FYNNEI. The CDR3 sequence is CASSQGGGRANTQYF. The CDR3 coding sequence is TGTGCCAGCAGCCAAGGGGGCGGGAGGGCGAATACGCAGTATTTT.

This clone was recorded only once. As DNA, the CDR3 is TGTGCCAGCAGCCCCCAAGGGGGAATAGCCTACAATGAGCAGTTCTTC. Translated, it gives CASSPQGGIAYNEQFF. The rearrangement uses TRBV9 and TRBJ2-1; the D gene is possibly TRBD1 (6 bases). This CDR3 comprises 16 residues. V shed 4 bases and J shed 2 bases, with 16 bases lying between them. Germline-derived CDR1 and CDR2 are SGDLS and YYNGEE.

There are a few counts of this clone. The chain uses TRBV5-4 and TRBJ2-5; TRBD2 aligns across 8 bases. J was trimmed by 0 bases and V by 4 bases; bases with no gene match: 2. Germline CDR1 SGHNT, CDR2 YYREEE (reference sequence). The CDR3 loop spans 14 amino acids. CDR3 protein: CASSPGLDQETQYF. The CDR3 DNA is TGTGCCAGCAGCCCGGGACTAGACCAAGAGACCCAGTACTTC.

This chain joins TRBV28 and TRBJ2-5; D is perhaps TRBD2 (7 bases). The CDR3 runs 15 residues. The germline gives CDR1 MDHEN, CDR2 SYDVKM. With 5 bases removed from V and 5 bases from J, the gap between germline ends came to 18 bases. CDR3 coding DNA: TGTGCCAGCAGTCCCCTGGGGGGGGCGAGGGAGACCCAGTACTTC. Its protein product is CASSPLGGARETQYF.

This chain links TRBV7-2 with TRBJ2-2; D not resolved. The V and J ends lost 5 bases and 5 bases respectively, with 9 bases between them. CDR3 length: 13 residues. CDR1 SGHTA and CDR2 FQGNSA come from the germline V gene. For the CDR3, the DNA is TGTGCCAGCAGCCAATTACGGACCGGGGAGCTGTTTTTT. It is translated as CASSQLRTGELFF.

This chain joins TRBV2 and TRBJ2-1, with D maybe TRBD2 (5 bases). This CDR3 is 16 amino acids long. The ends were cut back, 8 bases at V and 0 bases at J, with 17 bases in the middle. Per the germline V gene, CDR1 is SNHLY and CDR2 is FYNNEI. CDR3 sequence reads: CASDEGHRSSYNEQFF. CDR3 DNA: TGTGCCAGCGATGAGGGCCATCGGAGCTCCTACAATGAGCAGTTCTTC.

CDR3 coding DNA: TGTGCCAGCAGTCACGGACAGGGGCGACCCACCTATGGCTACACCTTC. Amino acid sequence: CASSHGQGRPTYGYTF. The chain recombines TRBV28 with TRBJ1-2; 9 bases agree with TRBD1. Germline V gene sequence: CDR1 MDHEN, CDR2 SYDVKM. The CDR3 contains 16 residues. After removal of 5 bases from V and 4 bases from J, the junction contained 11 bases not matched to a gene.

V gene TRBV5-8 combines with J gene TRBJ2-7; the D gene is possibly TRBD2 (5 bases). Per germline, CDR1 SGHTS and CDR2 YDEGEE. Between the trimmed V and J ends, which lost 0 bases and 6 bases, there was a span of 10 bases. The CDR3 runs 13 residues. CDR3 sequence reads: CASSLVRAAEQYF. CDR3 nucleotide sequence: TGTGCCAGCAGCTTGGTCCGAGCGGCCGAGCAGTACTTC. The complete variable domain, with remaining parts taken from reference TRBV5-8 and TRBJ2-7, reads EAGVTQSPTHLIKTRGQQATLRCSPISGHTSVYWYQQALGLGLQFLLWYDEGEERNRGNFPPRFSGRQFPNYSSELNVNALELEDSALYLCASSLVRAAEQYFGPGTRLTVT.

DNA of the CDR3: TGTGCCAGCAGCTTGTACAGCCCCTATAATTCACCCCTCCACTTT. The encoded protein is CASSLYSPYNSPLHF. This sequence joins TRBV5-8 and TRBJ1-6; D is undetermined. The V end lost 1 base, the J end lost 2 bases, and 7 bases lay between the germline ends. Per germline, CDR1 SGHTS and CDR2 YDEGEE. This CDR3 spans 15 amino acids.